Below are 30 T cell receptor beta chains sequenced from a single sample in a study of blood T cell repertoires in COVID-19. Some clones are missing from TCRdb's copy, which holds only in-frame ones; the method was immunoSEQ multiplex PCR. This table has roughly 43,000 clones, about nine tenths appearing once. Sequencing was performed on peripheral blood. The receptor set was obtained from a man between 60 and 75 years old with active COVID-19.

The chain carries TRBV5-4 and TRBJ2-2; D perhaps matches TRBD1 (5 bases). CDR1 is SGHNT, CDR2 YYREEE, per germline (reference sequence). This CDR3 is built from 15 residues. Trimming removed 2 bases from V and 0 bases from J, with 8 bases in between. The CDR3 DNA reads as TGTGCCAGCAGCTTCAGGACAACGAACACCGGGGAGCTGTTTTTT. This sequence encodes CASSFRTTNTGELFF.

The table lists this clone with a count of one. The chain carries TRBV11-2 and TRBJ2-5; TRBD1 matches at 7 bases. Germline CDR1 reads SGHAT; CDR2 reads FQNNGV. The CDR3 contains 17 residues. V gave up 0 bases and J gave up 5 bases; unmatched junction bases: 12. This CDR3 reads CASSLDPTGWSAETQYF. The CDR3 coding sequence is TGTGCCAGCAGCTTAGACCCGACAGGGTGGTCGGCGGAGACCCAGTACTTC. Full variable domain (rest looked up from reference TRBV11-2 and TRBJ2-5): EAGVAQSPRYKIIEKRQSVAFWCNPISGHATLYWYQQILGQGPKLLIQFQNNGVVDDSQLPKDRFSAERLKGVDSTLKIQPAKLEDSAVYLCASSLDPTGWSAETQYFGPGTRLLVL.

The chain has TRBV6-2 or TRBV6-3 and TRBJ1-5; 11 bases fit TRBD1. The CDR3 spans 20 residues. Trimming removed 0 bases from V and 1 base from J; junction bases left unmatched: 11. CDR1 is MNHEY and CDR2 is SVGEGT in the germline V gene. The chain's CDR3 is CASSYSFRTGTGGSNQPQHF. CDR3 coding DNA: TGTGCCAGCAGTTACTCCTTCCGGACAGGGACAGGGGGGAGCAATCAGCCCCAGCATTTT.

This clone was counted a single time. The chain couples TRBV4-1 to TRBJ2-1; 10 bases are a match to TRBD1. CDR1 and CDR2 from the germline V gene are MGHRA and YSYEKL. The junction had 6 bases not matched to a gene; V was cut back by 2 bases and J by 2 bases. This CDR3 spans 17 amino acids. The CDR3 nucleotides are TGCGCCAGCAGCCAAAAGGCCGGGACAGGGGCCTACAATGAGCAGTTCTTC. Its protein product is CASSQKAGTGAYNEQFF.

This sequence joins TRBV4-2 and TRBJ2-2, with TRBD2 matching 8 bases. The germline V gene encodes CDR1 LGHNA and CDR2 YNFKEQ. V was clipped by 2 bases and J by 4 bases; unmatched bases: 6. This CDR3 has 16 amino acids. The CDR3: CASSQTGGRTTGELFF. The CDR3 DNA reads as TGTGCCAGCAGCCAAACGGGCGGGAGGACCACCGGGGAGCTGTTTTTT.

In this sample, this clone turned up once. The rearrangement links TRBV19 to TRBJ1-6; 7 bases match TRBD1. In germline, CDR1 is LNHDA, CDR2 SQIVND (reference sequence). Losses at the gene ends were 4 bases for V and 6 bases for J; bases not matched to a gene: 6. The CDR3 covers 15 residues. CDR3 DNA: TGTGCCAGTAGTAGCTCCAGGGGGAGTAATTCACCCCTCCACTTT. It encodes CASSSSRGSNSPLHF. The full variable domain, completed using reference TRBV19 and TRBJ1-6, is DGGITQSPKYLFRKEGQNVTLSCEQNLNHDAMYWYRQDPGQGLRLIYYSQIVNDFQKGDIAEGYSVSREKKESFPLTVTSAQKNPTAFYLCASSSSRGSNSPLHFGNGTRLTVT.

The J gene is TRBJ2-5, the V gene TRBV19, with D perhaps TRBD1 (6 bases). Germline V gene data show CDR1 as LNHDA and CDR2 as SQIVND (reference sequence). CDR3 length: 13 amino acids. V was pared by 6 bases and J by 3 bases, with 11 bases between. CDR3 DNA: TGTGCCAGTAGGCGCCGGGACAAAGAGACCCAGTACTTC. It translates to CASRRRDKETQYF.

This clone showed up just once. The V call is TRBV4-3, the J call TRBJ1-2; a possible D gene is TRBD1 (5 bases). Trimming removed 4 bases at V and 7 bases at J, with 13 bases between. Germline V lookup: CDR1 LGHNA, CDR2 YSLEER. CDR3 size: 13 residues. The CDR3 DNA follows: TGCGCCAGCAGCCCCGGGGGGTCCGGTGGCTACACCTTC. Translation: CASSPGGSGGYTF.

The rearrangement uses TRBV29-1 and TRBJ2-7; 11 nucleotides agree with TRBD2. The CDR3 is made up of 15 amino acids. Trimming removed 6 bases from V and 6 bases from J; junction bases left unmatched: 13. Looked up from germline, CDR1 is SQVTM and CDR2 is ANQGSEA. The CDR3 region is CSVPGLAGGAGEQYF. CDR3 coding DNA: TGCAGCGTCCCCGGGCTAGCGGGAGGAGCGGGCGAGCAGTACTTC.

Here the CDR3 DNA reads TGTGCCAGCAGCCCCCTGGGGACAGCCTATGGCTACACCTTC. Its protein is CASSPLGTAYGYTF. The rearrangement links TRBV7-9 to TRBJ1-2; 7 bases are a match to TRBD1. From germline, CDR1 is SEHNR and CDR2 FQNEAQ (reference sequence). The CDR3 is made up of 14 amino acids. Trimming at V came to 5 bases and at J to 4 bases, leaving 7 bases not matched to a gene.

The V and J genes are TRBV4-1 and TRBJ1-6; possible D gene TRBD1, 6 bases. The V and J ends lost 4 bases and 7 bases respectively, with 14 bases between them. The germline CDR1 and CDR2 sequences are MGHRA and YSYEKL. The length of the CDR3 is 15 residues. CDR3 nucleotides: TGCGCCAGCAGCCGAACACAGGGTCCGAATTCACCCCTCCACTTT. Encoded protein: CASSRTQGPNSPLHF.

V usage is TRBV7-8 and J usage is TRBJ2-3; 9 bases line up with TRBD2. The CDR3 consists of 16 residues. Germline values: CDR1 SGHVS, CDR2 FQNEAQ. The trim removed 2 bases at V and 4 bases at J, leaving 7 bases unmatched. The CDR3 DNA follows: TGTGCCAGCAGCTTATTGTCTAGCGGGATTTCAGATACGCAGTATTTT. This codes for CASSLLSSGISDTQYF.

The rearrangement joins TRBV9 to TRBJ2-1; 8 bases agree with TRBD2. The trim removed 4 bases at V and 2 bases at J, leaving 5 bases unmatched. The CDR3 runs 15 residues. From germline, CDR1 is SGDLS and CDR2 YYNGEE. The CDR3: CASSSGLGPYNEQFF. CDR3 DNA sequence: TGTGCCAGCAGCTCGGGACTAGGCCCCTACAATGAGCAGTTCTTC.

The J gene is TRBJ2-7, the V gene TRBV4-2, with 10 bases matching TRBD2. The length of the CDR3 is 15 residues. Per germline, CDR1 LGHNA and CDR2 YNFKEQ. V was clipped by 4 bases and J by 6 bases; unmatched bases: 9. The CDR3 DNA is TGTGCCAGCAGCCGTGCCCTAGCGGGAGCGGGCGAGCAGTACTTC. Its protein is CASSRALAGAGEQYF.

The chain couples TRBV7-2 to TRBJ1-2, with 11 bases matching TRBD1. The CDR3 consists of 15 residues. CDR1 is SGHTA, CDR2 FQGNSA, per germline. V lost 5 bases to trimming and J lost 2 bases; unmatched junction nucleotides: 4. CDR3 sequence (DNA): TGTGCCAGCAGCGCCGGACAGGGGGCCAACTATGGCTACACCTTC. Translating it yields CASSAGQGANYGYTF.

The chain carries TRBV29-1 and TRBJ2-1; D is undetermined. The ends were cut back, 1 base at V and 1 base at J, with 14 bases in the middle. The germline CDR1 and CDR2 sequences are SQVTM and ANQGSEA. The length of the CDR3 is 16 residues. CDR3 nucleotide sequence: TGCAGCGTTGAAGGAGGCCAACCCGGTTCCTACAATGAGCAGTTCTTC. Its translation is CSVEGGQPGSYNEQFF.

CDR3 in DNA: TGTGCCAGCAGCGTGTCAACGGGGACTGAAGCTTTCTTT. Its translation: CASSVSTGTEAFF. This chain uses TRBV9 with TRBJ1-1, with D uncertain. This CDR3 contains 13 residues. Germline V lookup: CDR1 SGDLS, CDR2 YYNGEE. Trimming removed 2 bases from V and 5 bases from J, with 10 bases in between.

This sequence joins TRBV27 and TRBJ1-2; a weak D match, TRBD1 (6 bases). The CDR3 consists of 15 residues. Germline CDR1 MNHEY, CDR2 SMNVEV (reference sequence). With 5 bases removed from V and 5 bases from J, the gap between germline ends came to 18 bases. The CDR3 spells CASSPNREWGYGYTF. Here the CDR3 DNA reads TGTGCCAGCAGTCCTAACAGGGAGTGGGGGTATGGCTACACCTTC.

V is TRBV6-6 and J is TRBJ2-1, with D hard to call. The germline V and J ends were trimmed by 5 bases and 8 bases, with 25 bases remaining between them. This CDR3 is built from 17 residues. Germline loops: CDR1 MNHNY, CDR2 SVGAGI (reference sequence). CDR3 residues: CASSPRVSSLISDEQFF. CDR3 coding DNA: TGTGCCAGCAGTCCACGAGTTTCGAGCCTAATTTCGGATGAGCAGTTCTTC.

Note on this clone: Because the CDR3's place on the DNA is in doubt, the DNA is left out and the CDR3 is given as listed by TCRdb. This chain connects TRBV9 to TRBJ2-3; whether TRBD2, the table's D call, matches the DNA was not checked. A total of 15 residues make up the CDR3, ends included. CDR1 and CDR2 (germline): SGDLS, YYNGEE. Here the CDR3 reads CASSTWGRGTDTQYF.

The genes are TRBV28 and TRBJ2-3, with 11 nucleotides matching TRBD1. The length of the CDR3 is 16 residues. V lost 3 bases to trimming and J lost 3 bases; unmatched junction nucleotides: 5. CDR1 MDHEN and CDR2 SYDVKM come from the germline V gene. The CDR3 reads CASSLHGTGGTDTQYF. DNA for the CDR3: TGTGCCAGCAGTTTGCACGGGACAGGGGGGACAGATACGCAGTATTTT.

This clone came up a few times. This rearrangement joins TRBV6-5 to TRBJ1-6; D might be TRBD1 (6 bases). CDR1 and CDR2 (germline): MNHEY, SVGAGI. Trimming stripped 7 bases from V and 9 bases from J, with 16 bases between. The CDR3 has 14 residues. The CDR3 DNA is TGTGCCAGCACCTACGGGGGGCGGAGTTCACCCCTCCACTTT. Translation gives CASTYGGRSSPLHF.

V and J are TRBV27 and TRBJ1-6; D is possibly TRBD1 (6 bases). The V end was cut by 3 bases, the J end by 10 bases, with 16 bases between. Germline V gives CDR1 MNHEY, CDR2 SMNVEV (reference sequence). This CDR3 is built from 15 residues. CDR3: CASSLLGQILSPLHF. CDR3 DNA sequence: TGTGCCAGCAGTTTGCTAGGACAGATTCTATCACCCCTCCACTTT.

The CDR3 DNA reads as TGTGCCAGCAGCCAAGGCCCCAGGGGGAGGACTGAAGCTTTCTTT. As protein: CASSQGPRGRTEAFF. This chain joins TRBV7-9 and TRBJ1-1; 7 bases are a match to TRBD1. The CDR3 covers 15 residues. From germline, CDR1 is SEHNR and CDR2 FQNEAQ (reference sequence). Losses at the gene ends were 5 bases for V and 5 bases for J; bases not matched to a gene: 11. Complete variable domain (other parts from reference TRBV7-9 and TRBJ1-1): DTGVSQNPRHKITKRGQNVTFRCDPISEHNRLYWYRQTLGQGPEFLTYFQNEAQLEKSRLLSDRFSAERPKGSFSTLEIQRTEQGDSAMYLCASSQGPRGRTEAFFGQGTRLTVV.

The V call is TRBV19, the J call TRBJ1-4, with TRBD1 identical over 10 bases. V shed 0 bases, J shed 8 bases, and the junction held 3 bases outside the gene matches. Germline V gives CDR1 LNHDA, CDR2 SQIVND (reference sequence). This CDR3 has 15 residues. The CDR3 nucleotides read TGTGCCAGTAGTATAGAAAGGGACAGGGGCGAAAAACTGTTTTTT. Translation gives CASSIERDRGEKLFF.

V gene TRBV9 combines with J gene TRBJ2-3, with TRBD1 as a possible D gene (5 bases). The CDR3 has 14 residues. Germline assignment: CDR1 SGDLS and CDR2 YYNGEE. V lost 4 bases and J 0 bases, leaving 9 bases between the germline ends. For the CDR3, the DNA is TGTGCCAGCAGCCTCCGACAGAGCACAGATACGCAGTATTTT. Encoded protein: CASSLRQSTDTQYF.

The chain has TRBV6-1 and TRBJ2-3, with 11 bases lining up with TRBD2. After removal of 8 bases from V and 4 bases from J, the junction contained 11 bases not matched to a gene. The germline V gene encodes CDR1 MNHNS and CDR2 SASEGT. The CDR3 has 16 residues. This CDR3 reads CASGVLAGGLPDTQYF. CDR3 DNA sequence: TGTGCCAGCGGTGTCCTAGCGGGAGGCCTCCCAGATACGCAGTATTTT.

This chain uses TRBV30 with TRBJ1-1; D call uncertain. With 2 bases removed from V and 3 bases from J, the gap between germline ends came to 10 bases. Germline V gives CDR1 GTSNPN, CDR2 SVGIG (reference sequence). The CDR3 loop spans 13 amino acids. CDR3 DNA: TGTGCCTGGAGTCTCGGGAGGGACACTGAAGCTTTCTTT. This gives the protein CAWSLGRDTEAFF.

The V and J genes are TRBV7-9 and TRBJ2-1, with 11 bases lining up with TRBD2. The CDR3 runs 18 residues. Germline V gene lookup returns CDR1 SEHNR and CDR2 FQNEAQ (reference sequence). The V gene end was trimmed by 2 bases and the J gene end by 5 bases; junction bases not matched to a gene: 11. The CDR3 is CASSLPRRLAGRNNEQFF. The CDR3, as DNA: TGTGCCAGCAGCTTACCCCGCAGACTAGCGGGGCGAAACAATGAGCAGTTCTTC.

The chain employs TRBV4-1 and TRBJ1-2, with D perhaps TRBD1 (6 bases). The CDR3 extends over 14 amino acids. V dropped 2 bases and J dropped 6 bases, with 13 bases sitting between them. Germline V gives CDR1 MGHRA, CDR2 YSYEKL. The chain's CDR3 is CASSQSAGADGYTF. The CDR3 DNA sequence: TGCGCCAGCAGCCAATCGGCAGGGGCGGATGGCTACACCTTC.